Listed here are 16 T cell receptor beta chains from one sample, sequenced in a study of T cell responses to AZD1222 COVID-19 vaccine. Here immunoSEQ multiplex PCR was the method, and the copy in TCRdb shows in-frame clones only, minus some. The top ten clones hold about 20% of a sample with over 100,000 clones, approximately 90% of them seen once. Sequenced here: peripheral blood, sampled on day 0 of AZD1222 vaccination. The receptors derive from an adult in good health.

The gene calls are TRBV10-2 and TRBJ2-1; no clear D gene. CDR1 is WSHSY, CDR2 SAAADI, per germline. V lost 10 bases and J 1 base, leaving 17 bases between the germline ends. CDR3 length: 15 residues. The CDR3 protein is CATTSLGTSYNEQFF. CDR3 nucleotide sequence: TGCGCCACTACCTCGCTGGGTACTTCCTACAATGAGCAGTTCTTC.

The J gene is TRBJ1-4, the V gene TRBV2; D possibly corresponds to TRBD1 (5 bases). This CDR3 is 13 amino acids long. V was trimmed by 6 bases and J by 8 bases, leaving 13 bases between them. The V gene's germline CDR1 is SNHLY and CDR2 FYNNEI. The CDR3 spells CASRSSKGEKLFF. CDR3 nucleotide sequence: TGTGCCAGCAGGAGTTCAAAGGGGGAAAAACTGTTTTTT.

This chain uses TRBV9 with TRBJ1-1, with D tentatively TRBD1 (5 bases). The CDR3 extends over 13 amino acids. Trimming took 2 bases from V and 6 from J, leaving 11 bases between them. Germline CDR1 SGDLS, CDR2 YYNGEE. DNA of the CDR3: TGTGCCAGCAGCGTCAGGGAAGGGGCTGAAGCTTTCTTT. Its protein product is CASSVREGAEAFF.

This rearrangement joins TRBV19 to TRBJ2-3; maybe TRBD2 (7 bases). The length of the CDR3 is 17 residues. The germline V gene encodes CDR1 LNHDA and CDR2 SQIVND (reference sequence). The V and J ends lost 3 bases and 0 bases respectively, with 16 bases between them. CDR3 region: CASSIGGGGASTDTQYF. The CDR3, as DNA: TGTGCCAGTAGTATCGGGGGCGGGGGAGCTAGCACAGATACGCAGTATTTT.

The V gene is TRBV28, the J gene TRBJ2-4; D unresolved. Trimming pared 7 bases from V and 1 base from J, leaving 11 bases between. Germline-derived CDR1 and CDR2 are MDHEN and SYDVKM. The CDR3 totals 14 residues. This chain's CDR3 is CASNPHGAKNIQYF. DNA of the CDR3: TGTGCCAGCAACCCTCATGGGGCCAAAAACATTCAGTACTTC.

J is TRBJ1-1 and V is TRBV7-2; D is perhaps TRBD1 (6 bases). Germline CDR1 and CDR2: SGHTA and FQGNSA. The CDR3 consists of 15 residues. V lost 4 bases and J 4 bases, leaving 16 bases between the germline ends. CDR3 loop: CASSWSWGLGTEAFF. CDR3 in DNA: TGTGCCAGCAGCTGGAGTTGGGGGCTCGGCACTGAAGCTTTCTTT.

The gene calls are TRBV4-1 and TRBJ2-1, with 10 nucleotides matching TRBD2. The V and J ends lost 2 bases and 2 bases, in that order; junction bases with no gene match: 3. The CDR3 sequence is 16 residues long. Per germline, CDR1 MGHRA and CDR2 YSYEKL. CDR3 loop: CASSQTSGDAYNEQFF. DNA for the CDR3: TGCGCCAGCAGCCAAACTAGCGGGGACGCCTACAATGAGCAGTTCTTC.

J is TRBJ1-4 and V is TRBV19; D is unclear. V lost 7 bases and J lost 8, with 17 bases in between. CDR1 and CDR2 from the germline V gene are LNHDA and SQIVND (reference sequence). The CDR3 covers 14 residues. The CDR3 reads CASTISWMKEKLFF. The CDR3 nucleotides read TGTGCCAGTACCATCAGCTGGATGAAGGAAAAACTGTTTTTT. The variable domain in full, with the rest retrieved from reference TRBV19 and TRBJ1-4, is DGGITQSPKYLFRKEGQNVTLSCEQNLNHDAMYWYRQDPGQGLRLIYYSQIVNDFQKGDIAEGYSVSREKKESFPLTVTSAQKNPTAFYLCASTISWMKEKLFFGSGTQLSVL.

V gene TRBV5-1 combines with J gene TRBJ1-1; D is uncertain. The germline V gene has CDR1 SGHRS and CDR2 YFSETQ. V lost 2 bases to trimming and J lost 4 bases, with 18 bases between them. This CDR3 region has 16 residues. In nucleotides, the CDR3 is TGCGCCAGCAGCTTAAGCGGTACGGGCCTAACCACTGAAGCTTTCTTT. Its translation: CASSLSGTGLTTEAFF.

The sample holds one count of this clone. The chain is built from TRBV27 and TRBJ1-6; 8 bases are shared with TRBD1. The germline V gene has CDR1 MNHEY and CDR2 SMNVEV (reference sequence). With V trimmed by 5 bases and J by 10 bases, 10 bases remained unmatched. The length of the CDR3 is 15 residues. The CDR3 nucleotides read TGTGCCAGCAGTCTGCAGGGGGCTAATGGGTCACCCCTCCACTTT. The encoded protein is CASSLQGANGSPLHF.

The gene calls are TRBV23-1 and TRBJ1-4; tentatively, D is TRBD1 (6 bases). TRBV23-1 is assigned to the ORF class and has an uncertain function. Trimming pared 4 bases from V and 8 bases from J, leaving 20 bases between. CDR3 length: 16 residues. The CDR3 sequence: CASSRRRDIRKEKLFF. The CDR3 nucleotides are TGCGCCAGCAGTCGTAGGAGGGACATAAGGAAAGAAAAACTGTTTTTT.

The chain links TRBV30 to TRBJ1-5; D remains ambiguous. The CDR3 is 14 amino acids. Between the trimmed V and J ends, which lost 0 bases and 5 bases, there was a span of 11 bases. Germline V gene data show CDR1 as GTSNPN and CDR2 as SVGIG (reference sequence). The CDR3: CAWSVLGSYQPQHF. CDR3 bases: TGTGCCTGGAGTGTACTGGGGTCCTATCAGCCCCAGCATTTT.

CDR3 sequence reads: CASSLRQGDTEAFF. For the CDR3, the DNA is TGTGCCAGCAGCTTGCGGCAGGGTGACACTGAAGCTTTCTTT. The chain couples TRBV27 to TRBJ1-1, with D tentatively TRBD1 (5 bases). Germline V gene data show CDR1 as MNHEY and CDR2 as SMNVEV (reference sequence). The CDR3 is 14 amino acids. V gave up 6 bases and J gave up 3 bases, with 14 bases separating them.

The chain links TRBV27 to TRBJ1-2, with D possibly matching TRBD1 (6 bases). Trimming removed 3 bases from V and 8 bases from J, with 13 bases in between. Per germline, CDR1 MNHEY and CDR2 SMNVEV (reference sequence). This CDR3 contains 13 residues. The CDR3 protein is CASSFMGAGGYTF. The DNA for the CDR3 is TGTGCCAGCAGTTTCATGGGGGCGGGCGGCTACACCTTC.

This chain uses TRBV5-1 with TRBJ2-7; D remains ambiguous. The CDR3 is made up of 14 amino acids. Germline CDR1 reads SGHRS; CDR2 reads YFSETQ. Trimming took off 0 bases at V and 2 bases at J, with 9 bases between the two ends. For the CDR3, the DNA is TGCGCCAGCAGCTTGGGCCGGGCGACCTACGAGCAGTACTTC. Translated: CASSLGRATYEQYF.

This chain joins TRBV11-3 and TRBJ2-1; 13 bases agree with TRBD2. This CDR3 spans 16 amino acids. With V trimmed by 1 base and J by 4 bases, 1 base remained unmatched. Germline V gene sequence: CDR1 SGHNT, CDR2 YENEEA. The CDR3 coding sequence is TGTGCCAGCAGCTTAGGGACTAGCGGGGGTTACAATGAGCAGTTCTTC. Protein sequence: CASSLGTSGGYNEQFF. Looking up the rest from reference TRBV11-3 and TRBJ2-1 gives the full variable domain: EAGVVQSPRYKIIEKKQPVAFWCNPISGHNTLYWYLQNLGQGPELLIRYENEEAVDDSQLPKDRFSAERLKGVDSTLKIQPAELGDSAVYLCASSLGTSGGYNEQFFGPGTRLTVL.